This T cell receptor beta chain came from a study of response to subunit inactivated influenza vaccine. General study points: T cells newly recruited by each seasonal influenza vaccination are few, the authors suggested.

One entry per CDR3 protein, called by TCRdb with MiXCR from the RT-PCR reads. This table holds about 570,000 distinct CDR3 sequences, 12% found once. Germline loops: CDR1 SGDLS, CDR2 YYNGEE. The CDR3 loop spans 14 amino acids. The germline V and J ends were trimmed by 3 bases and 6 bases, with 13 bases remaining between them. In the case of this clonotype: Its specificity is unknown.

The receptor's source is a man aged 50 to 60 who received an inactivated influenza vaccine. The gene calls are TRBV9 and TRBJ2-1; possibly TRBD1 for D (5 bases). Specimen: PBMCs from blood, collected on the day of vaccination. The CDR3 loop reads CASSAAQGLNEQFF. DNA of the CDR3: TGTGCCAGCAGCGCCGCCCAGGGTCTCAATGAGCAGTTCTTC. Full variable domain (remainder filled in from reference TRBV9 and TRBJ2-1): DSGVTQTPKHLITATGQRVTLRCSPRSGDLSVYWYQQSLDQGLQFLIQYYNGEERAKGNILERFSAQQFPDLHSELNLSSLELGDSALYFCASSAAQGLNEQFFGPGTRLTVL.